This T cell receptor (beta chain) came from a study of T cells in Graves' hyperthyroidism and ophthalmopathy. Turning to the study itself: Before treatment of any kind, peripheral blood was taken at initial diagnosis.

Stable disease denoted Graves' hyperthyroidism without ophthalmopathy progression within 18 months. Study-wide findings and caveats: In the analysis, a 13 V-J model separated ophthalmopathy from stable hyperthyroidism.

There are 13 residues in the CDR3. V was pared by 7 bases and J by 9 bases, with 18 bases between. The TCR beta CDR3 regions underwent amplification using RNA transcripts as the source. RT-PCR in the first round (using the HTBI primer set) targeted the TCR CDR3. In TCRdb, the multiplex PCR reads were re-called with MiXCR into one record per CDR3 protein. The sample lists around 340,000 distinct CDR3 sequences; around 20% were seen once. Worth noting for this clonotype: Its antigen remains unidentified.

The gene calls are TRBV12-3 or TRBV12-4 and TRBJ1-2; TRBD1 is a possible D gene (5 bases). This sequence originates from a woman aged 50 to 60 with Graves' hyperthyroidism. Sequenced: blood. CDR3 sequence (DNA): TGTGCCAGCACCCGTACGGGGGGTGTGAGCTACACCTTC. This codes for CASTRTGGVSYTF.